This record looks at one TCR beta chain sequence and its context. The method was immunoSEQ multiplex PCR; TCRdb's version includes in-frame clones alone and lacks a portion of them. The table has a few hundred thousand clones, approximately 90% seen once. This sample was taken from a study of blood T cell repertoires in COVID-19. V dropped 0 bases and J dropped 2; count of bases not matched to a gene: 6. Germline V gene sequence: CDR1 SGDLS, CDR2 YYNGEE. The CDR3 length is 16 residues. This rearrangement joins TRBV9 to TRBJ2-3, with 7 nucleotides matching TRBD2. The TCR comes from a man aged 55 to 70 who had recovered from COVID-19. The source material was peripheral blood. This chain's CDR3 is CASSVVAGDYTDTQYF. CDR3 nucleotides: TGTGCCAGCAGCGTAGTTGCGGGGGACTACACAGATACGCAGTATTTT.